One and the same sample provided the 7 T cell receptor beta chains below, sequenced in a study of blood T cell repertoires in COVID-19. TCRdb's copy holds only in-frame clones and misses some; the assay was immunoSEQ multiplex PCR. The sample has under 250,000 clones, approximately 84% seen once; the top ten hold approximately 8%. The sequencing sample was made of peripheral blood. These receptors all stem from a woman of 80 years or more with acute or convalescent COVID-19.

This rearrangement joins TRBV10-3 to TRBJ2-1, with no clear D. The CDR3 runs 14 residues. The germline V gene has CDR1 ENHRY and CDR2 SYGVKD. Trimming removed 2 bases at V and 0 bases at J, with 5 bases between. The CDR3 here is CAISEASSYNEQFF. The CDR3 coding sequence is TGTGCCATCAGTGAGGCCAGCTCCTACAATGAGCAGTTCTTC.

The CDR3 loop reads CASSLQDYEQYF. For the CDR3, the DNA is TGTGCCAGCAGCTTACAGGACTACGAGCAGTACTTC. The chain couples TRBV5-5 to TRBJ2-7, with a tentative D call TRBD1 (5 bases). This CDR3 is built from 12 residues. Germline CDR1 is SGHKS and CDR2 is YYEKEE (reference sequence). Trimming pared 2 bases from V and 3 bases from J, leaving 6 bases between.

V usage is TRBV5-6 and J usage is TRBJ1-4; the D gene is possibly TRBD1 (6 bases). The V gene lost 2 bases and the J gene lost 5 bases, with 10 bases spanning the gap. CDR3 length: 14 residues. CDR1 and CDR2 (germline): SGHDT, YYEEEE. The CDR3 reads CASSFGGANEKLFF. CDR3 coding DNA: TGTGCCAGCAGCTTTGGGGGCGCAAATGAAAAACTGTTTTTT.

This chain joins TRBV9 and TRBJ2-1; 8 positions agree with TRBD2. Germline V lookup: CDR1 SGDLS, CDR2 YYNGEE. V trimming: 2 bases; J trimming: 9 bases; junction bases outside the gene matches: 7. CDR3 size: 14 residues. The CDR3 nucleotides are TGTGCCAGCAGCGTGGACGGGGGGGCCGCTGAGCAGTTCTTC. Translated, it gives CASSVDGGAAEQFF.

V usage is TRBV11-2 and J usage is TRBJ2-7; D uncertain. The germline gives CDR1 SGHAT, CDR2 FQNNGV. Between the trimmed V and J ends, which lost 2 bases and 3 bases, there was a span of 20 bases. The CDR3 length is 17 residues. CDR3 sequence: CASSLSYHESLVYEQYF. The CDR3 DNA reads as TGTGCCAGCAGCTTAAGTTACCACGAGAGTCTTGTCTACGAGCAGTACTTC.

The rearrangement joins TRBV11-2 to TRBJ1-4; 7 positions agree with TRBD1. Germline lookup yields CDR1 SGHAT and CDR2 FQNNGV. V was clipped by 6 bases and J by 4 bases; unmatched bases: 8. This CDR3 region has 15 residues. The CDR3 nucleotides are TGTGCCAGCAGTCATCCGAGACAGGGTAATGAAAAACTGTTTTTT. Protein product: CASSHPRQGNEKLFF.

The V gene is TRBV9, the J gene TRBJ2-6, with D perhaps TRBD2 (5 bases). The CDR3 has 16 amino acids. V lost 4 bases to trimming and J lost 4 bases, with 15 bases between them. Germline V gene lookup returns CDR1 SGDLS and CDR2 YYNGEE. CDR3 protein: CASSSPRTSGANVLTF. In nucleotides, the CDR3 is TGTGCCAGCAGCTCTCCCCGGACTTCGGGGGCCAACGTCCTGACTTTC.